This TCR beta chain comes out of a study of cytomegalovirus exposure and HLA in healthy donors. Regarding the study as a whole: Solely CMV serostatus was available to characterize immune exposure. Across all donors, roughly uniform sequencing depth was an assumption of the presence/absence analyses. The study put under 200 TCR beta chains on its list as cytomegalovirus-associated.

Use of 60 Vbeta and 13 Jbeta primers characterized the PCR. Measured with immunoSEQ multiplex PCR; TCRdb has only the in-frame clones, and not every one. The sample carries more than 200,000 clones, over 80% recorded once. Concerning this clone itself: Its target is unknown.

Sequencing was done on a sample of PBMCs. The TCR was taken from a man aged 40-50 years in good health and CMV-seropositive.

The CDR3 region has the DNA TGCGCCAGCAGCCCGGTGACAGGGCCTAATCAGCCCCAGCATTTT. It is translated as CASSPVTGPNQPQHF. V is TRBV5-1 and J is TRBJ1-5; 7 bases map to TRBD1. The CDR3 is 15 amino acids. V lost 4 bases to trimming and J lost 4 bases; unmatched junction nucleotides: 8. CDR1 and CDR2 (germline): SGHRS, YFSETQ. Full variable domain (rest looked up from reference TRBV5-1 and TRBJ1-5): KAGVTQTPRYLIKTRGQQVTLSCSPISGHRSVSWYQQTPGQGLQFLFEYFSETQRNKGNFPGRFSGRQFSNSRSEMNVSTLELGDSALYLCASSPVTGPNQPQHFGDGTRLSIL.